The rows below give T cell receptor beta chains drawn from one sample of a study of T-cell memory formation after mild COVID-19. TCRdb ran MiXCR on the 5' RACE reads and lists one entry per CDR3 protein. The sample includes around 180,000 distinct CDR3 sequences, 15% to 20% of them seen just once. Material: PBMCs or a T cell subset sorted from them (not recorded which). The receptors here all came from a man younger than 30 who had mild COVID-19 (a few samples of this study predate the infection). Cell type and time point are not known. Both conserved end residues are part of each CDR3. The order of the fields is CDR3 length, V gene, D gene, clone size, J gene, CDR3 DNA, CDR3 protein. The D gene is left open where the match is weak. Expanded clones get a size class; other rows say once, few or many, or leave the size out.

11	TRBV7-2	NA	many	TRBJ1-2	TGTGCCAGCAGCCCTGGTCCCGGCTACACCTTC	CASSPGPGYTF
14	TRBV7-2	NA	many	TRBJ2-3	TGTGCCAGCAGCGCACGACAGTTTCCTGATACGCAGTATTTT	CASSARQFPDTQYF
12	TRBV29-1	NA	few	TRBJ2-7	TGCAGCGTTGCTGGAACAGCCTACGAGCAGTACTTC	CSVAGTAYEQYF
16	TRBV29-1	TRBD2	NA	TRBJ2-1	TGCAGCGTTGAAAGAGTGGGACTAGCGGGGGGTAATGAGCAGTTCTTC	CSVERVGLAGGNEQFF
12	TRBV12-3/TRBV12-4	NA	few	TRBJ1-4	TGTGCCAGCAGTCGCGACGGTGAAAAACTGTTTTTT	CASSRDGEKLFF
14	TRBV19	NA	once	TRBJ1-2	TGTGCCAGTATTAAGAAGGGAGGGAACTATGGCTACACCTTC	CASIKKGGNYGYTF
14	TRBV12-3/TRBV12-4	NA	NA	TRBJ2-2	TGTGCCAGCAGTATCGGACAGAACACCGGGGAGCTGTTTTTT	CASSIGQNTGELFF
13	TRBV7-3	NA	few	TRBJ2-7	TGTGCCAGCAGCTTGGACGGTATGAGCGAGCAGTACTTC	CASSLDGMSEQYF
16	TRBV11-1	TRBD1	few	TRBJ2-1	TGTGCCAGCAGCCAAATCTTTAGGGGGCGCAACAATGAGCAGTTCTTC	CASSQIFRGRNNEQFF
14	TRBV6-2/TRBV6-3	NA	few	TRBJ2-7	TGTGCCAGCCGGGGTCGTCAGGGTCCCTACGAGCAGTACTTC	CASRGRQGPYEQYF
12	TRBV20-1	NA	few	TRBJ2-5	TGCAGTGCTAGAGATCTGAGAGAGACCCAGTACTTC	CSARDLRETQYF
13	TRBV20-1	NA	NA	TRBJ2-1	TGCAGCCCGCGGGCAGGCCCCTTAACTGAGCAGTTCTTC	CSPRAGPLTEQFF
11	TRBV7-9	NA	few	TRBJ2-7	TGTGCCAGCAGTCGGACTGACGAGCAGTACTTC	CASSRTDEQYF
13	TRBV6-2/TRBV6-3	TRBD1	NA	TRBJ1-5	TGTGCCAGCACCGACAGGGGCGGGCAGCCCCAGCATTTT	CASTDRGGQPQHF
14	TRBV7-2	NA	few	TRBJ2-5	TGTGCCAGCGATCCTACTAACGGGCAAGAGACCCAGTACTTC	CASDPTNGQETQYF
15	TRBV7-2	TRBD1	NA	TRBJ2-3	TGTGCCAGCAGCGTACAGGGGTTTTTCACAGATACGCAGTATTTT	CASSVQGFFTDTQYF
13	TRBV29-1	NA	NA	TRBJ1-5	TGCAGCGTGGTGGAAGGGGGAAGTCAGCCCCAGCATTTT	CSVVEGGSQPQHF
14	TRBV12-3/TRBV12-4	NA	NA	TRBJ1-5	TGTGCCAGCAGTTTGGGAAATAGCAATCAGCCCCAGCATTTT	CASSLGNSNQPQHF
11	TRBV7-8	NA	few	TRBJ1-4	TGTGCCAGCAGCCCAGGGGAGGGACTGTTTTTT	CASSPGEGLFF
16	TRBV11-2	TRBD2	NA	TRBJ2-3	TGTGCCAGCAGCTTCGGGGTTAGCGGGGGGCTAGATACGCAGTATTTT	CASSFGVSGGLDTQYF
12	TRBV7-2	NA	NA	TRBJ1-2	TGTGCCAGCAGCTTAGATGCCGCGGGCTACACCTTC	CASSLDAAGYTF
14	TRBV11-2	NA	NA	TRBJ2-4	TGTGCCAGCAGCTCACCGCAGGGGTTGGACATTCAGTACTTC	CASSSPQGLDIQYF
14	TRBV7-2	TRBD1	NA	TRBJ1-2	TGTGCCAGCAGCCGCGGGTCAGGGGGCTATGGCTACACCTTC	CASSRGSGGYGYTF
14	TRBV3-1	NA	few	TRBJ1-3	TGTGCCAGCAGCCTCTCGGGGTACGGAAACACCATATATTTT	CASSLSGYGNTIYF
14	TRBV4-1	NA	few	TRBJ2-3	TGCGCCAGCAGCCAGGGGGCGGTTATGGATACGCAGTATTTT	CASSQGAVMDTQYF
15	TRBV6-2/TRBV6-3	NA	NA	TRBJ2-2	TGTGCCAGCAGGCTTGCCGGGACGGGGACCGGGGAGCTGTTTTTT	CASRLAGTGTGELFF
12	TRBV2	NA	few	TRBJ2-7	TGTGCCAGCAGTGAAAGGGACTACGAGCAGTACTTC	CASSERDYEQYF
14	TRBV28	NA	NA	TRBJ2-5	TGTGCCAGCAGTTTATATCCTTCCGGAAGGCCCCAGTACTTC	CASSLYPSGRPQYF
14	TRBV5-1	NA	many	TRBJ1-6	TGCGCCAGCAGTCAGGGGCGAGTAGGTTCACCCCTCCACTTT	CASSQGRVGSPLHF
13	TRBV6-2/TRBV6-3	NA	NA	TRBJ1-1	TGTGCCAGCAGTTTACAGGTGGCCACTGAAGCTTTCTTT	CASSLQVATEAFF
14	TRBV11-2	NA	few	TRBJ2-3	TGTGCCAGCAGCTTACCTCGGACGACAGATACGCAGTATTTT	CASSLPRTTDTQYF
14	TRBV6-6	NA	NA	TRBJ2-7	TGTGCCAGCAGGCGTCATGAAAGCTCCTACGAGCAGTACTTC	CASRRHESSYEQYF
13	TRBV25-1	NA	few	TRBJ1-3	TGTGCCAGCAGGCAGACCTCTGGAAACACCATATATTTT	CASRQTSGNTIYF
13	TRBV6-2/TRBV6-3	NA	many	TRBJ2-6	TGTGCCATCGGGAACTCTGGGGCCAACGTCCTGACTTTC	CAIGNSGANVLTF
13	TRBV27	NA	medium-sized	TRBJ2-2	TGTGCCACTGGGTCGGCCAACACCGGGGAGCTGTTTTTT	CATGSANTGELFF
14	TRBV11-3	NA	NA	TRBJ1-2	TGTGCCAGCAGCTTAGACGGATCGAAGTATGGCTACACCTTC	CASSLDGSKYGYTF
15	TRBV7-3	NA	NA	TRBJ2-2	TGTGCCAGCAGCCGAGGGGGTACGAACACCGGGGAGCTGTTTTTT	CASSRGGTNTGELFF
17	TRBV12-3/TRBV12-4	TRBD2	NA	TRBJ2-1	TGTGCCAGCAGTCCTACAAGGGTAGCGGGGACCTACAATGAGCAGTTCTTC	CASSPTRVAGTYNEQFF
13	TRBV7-2	TRBD2	many	TRBJ2-5	TGTGCCAGCAGCCTGCGGGAGCAAGAGACCCAGTACTTC	CASSLREQETQYF
14	TRBV6-5	NA	NA	TRBJ1-1	TGTGCCAGCAGTCGATCGGGGCAGGGCGCTGAAGCTTTCTTT	CASSRSGQGAEAFF
14	TRBV7-9	NA	NA	TRBJ1-1	TGTGCCAGCAGCCCGTCGGGGGTCGGCACTGAAGCTTTCTTT	CASSPSGVGTEAFF
15	TRBV7-9	TRBD2	few	TRBJ2-3	TGTGCCAGCAGCTTTTGGAGTAGCGGGGGGGATACGCAGTATTTT	CASSFWSSGGDTQYF
15	TRBV9	NA	few	TRBJ2-5	TGTGCCAGCAGCGTAAACCCCGGCGGCGGAGAGACCCAGTACTTC	CASSVNPGGGETQYF